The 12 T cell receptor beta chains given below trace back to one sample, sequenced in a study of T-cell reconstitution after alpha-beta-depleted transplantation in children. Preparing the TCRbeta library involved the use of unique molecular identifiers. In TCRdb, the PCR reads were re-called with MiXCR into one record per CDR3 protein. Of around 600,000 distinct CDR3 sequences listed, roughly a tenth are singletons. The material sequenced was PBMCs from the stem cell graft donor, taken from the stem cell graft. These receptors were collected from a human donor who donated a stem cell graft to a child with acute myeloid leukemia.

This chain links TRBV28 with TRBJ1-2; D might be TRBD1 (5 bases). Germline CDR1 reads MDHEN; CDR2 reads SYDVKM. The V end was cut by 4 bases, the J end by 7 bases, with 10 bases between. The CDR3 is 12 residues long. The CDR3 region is CASSSGLGGYTF. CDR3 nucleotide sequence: TGTGCCAGCAGTTCAGGGCTGGGTGGCTACACCTTC.

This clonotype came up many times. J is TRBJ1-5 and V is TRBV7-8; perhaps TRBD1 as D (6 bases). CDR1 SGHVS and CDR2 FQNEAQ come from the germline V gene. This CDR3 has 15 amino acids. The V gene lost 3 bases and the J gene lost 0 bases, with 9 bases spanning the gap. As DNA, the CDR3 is TGTGCCAGCAGCTTGACAGGTTCTAGCAATCAGCCCCAGCATTTT. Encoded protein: CASSLTGSSNQPQHF.

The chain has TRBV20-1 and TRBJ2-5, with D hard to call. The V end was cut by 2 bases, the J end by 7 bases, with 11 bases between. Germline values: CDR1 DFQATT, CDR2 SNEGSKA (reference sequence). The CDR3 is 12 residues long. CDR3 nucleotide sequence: TGCAGTGCTAGATCGGGCGTGGTGACCCAGTACTTC. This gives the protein CSARSGVVTQYF.

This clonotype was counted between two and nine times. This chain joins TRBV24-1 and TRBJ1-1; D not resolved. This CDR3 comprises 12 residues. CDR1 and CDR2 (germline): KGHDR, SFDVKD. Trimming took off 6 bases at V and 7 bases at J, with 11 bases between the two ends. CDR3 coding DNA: TGTGCCACCAGTCCTCAAGGCGGTGAAGCTTTCTTT. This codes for CATSPQGGEAFF.

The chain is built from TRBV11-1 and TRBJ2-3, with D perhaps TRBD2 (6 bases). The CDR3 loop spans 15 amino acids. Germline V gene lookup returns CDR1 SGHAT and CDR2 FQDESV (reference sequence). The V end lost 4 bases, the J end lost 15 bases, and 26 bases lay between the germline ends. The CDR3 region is CASSSVPGLPLARYF. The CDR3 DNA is TGTGCCAGCAGCTCCGTCCCGGGACTCCCACTTGCACGTTATTTT.

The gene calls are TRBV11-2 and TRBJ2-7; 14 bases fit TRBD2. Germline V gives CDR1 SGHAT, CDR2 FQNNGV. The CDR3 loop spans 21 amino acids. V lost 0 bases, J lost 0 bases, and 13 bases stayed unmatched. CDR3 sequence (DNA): TGTGCCAGCAGCTTAGAGACTAGGACTAGCGGGAGGTCCCGACACTCCTACGAGCAGTACTTC. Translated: CASSLETRTSGRSRHSYEQYF.

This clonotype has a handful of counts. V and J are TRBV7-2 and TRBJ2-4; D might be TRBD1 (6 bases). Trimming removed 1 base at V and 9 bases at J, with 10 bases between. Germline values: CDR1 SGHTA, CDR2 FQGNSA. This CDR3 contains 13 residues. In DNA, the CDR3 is TGTGCCAGCAGCTTAGACAGGGTCGCCATTCAGTACTTC. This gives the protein CASSLDRVAIQYF. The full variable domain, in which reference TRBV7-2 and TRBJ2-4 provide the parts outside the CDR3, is GAGVSQSPSNKVTEKGKDVELRCDPISGHTALYWYRQSLGQGLEFLIYFQGNSAPDKSGLPSDRFSAERTGGSVSTLTIQRTQQEDSAVYLCASSLDRVAIQYFGAGTRLSVL.

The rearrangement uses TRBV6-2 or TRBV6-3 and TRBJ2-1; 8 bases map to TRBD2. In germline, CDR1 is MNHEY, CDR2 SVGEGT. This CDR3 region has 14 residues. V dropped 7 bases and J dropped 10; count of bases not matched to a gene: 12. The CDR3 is CASTPPRPSGEQFF. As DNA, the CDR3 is TGTGCCAGCACCCCCCCGCGACCTAGCGGGGAGCAGTTCTTC.

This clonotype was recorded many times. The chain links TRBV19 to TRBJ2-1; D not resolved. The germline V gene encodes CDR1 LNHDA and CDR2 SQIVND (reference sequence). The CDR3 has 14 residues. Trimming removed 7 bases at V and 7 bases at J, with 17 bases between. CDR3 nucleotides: TGTGCCAGTACCTCGTCGGATTTTGTAAATGAGCAGTTCTTC. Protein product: CASTSSDFVNEQFF. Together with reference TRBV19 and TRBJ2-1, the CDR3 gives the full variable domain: DGGITQSPKYLFRKEGQNVTLSCEQNLNHDAMYWYRQDPGQGLRLIYYSQIVNDFQKGDIAEGYSVSREKKESFPLTVTSAQKNPTAFYLCASTSSDFVNEQFFGPGTRLTVL.

CDR3 region: CANGQLYGYTF. The CDR3 bases are TGTGCCAATGGACAGCTCTATGGCTACACCTTC. V gene TRBV6-1 combines with J gene TRBJ1-2, with D perhaps matching TRBD1 (6 bases). This CDR3 comprises 11 residues. The germline V and J ends were trimmed by 10 bases and 4 bases, with 10 bases remaining between them. Germline lookup yields CDR1 MNHNS and CDR2 SASEGT.

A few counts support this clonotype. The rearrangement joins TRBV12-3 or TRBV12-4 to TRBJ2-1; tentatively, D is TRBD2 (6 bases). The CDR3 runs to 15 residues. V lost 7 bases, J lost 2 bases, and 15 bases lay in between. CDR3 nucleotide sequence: TGTGCCAGCACCCCCGTCGGGAGCCCCTACAATGAGCAGTTCTTC. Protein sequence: CASTPVGSPYNEQFF.

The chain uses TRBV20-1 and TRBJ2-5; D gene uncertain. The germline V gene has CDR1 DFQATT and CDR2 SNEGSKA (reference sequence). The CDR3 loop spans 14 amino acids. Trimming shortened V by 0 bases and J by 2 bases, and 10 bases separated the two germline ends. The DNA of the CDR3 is TGCAGTGCTAGAGAGCCAAGGCCTCAAGAGACCCAGTACTTC. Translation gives CSAREPRPQETQYF.